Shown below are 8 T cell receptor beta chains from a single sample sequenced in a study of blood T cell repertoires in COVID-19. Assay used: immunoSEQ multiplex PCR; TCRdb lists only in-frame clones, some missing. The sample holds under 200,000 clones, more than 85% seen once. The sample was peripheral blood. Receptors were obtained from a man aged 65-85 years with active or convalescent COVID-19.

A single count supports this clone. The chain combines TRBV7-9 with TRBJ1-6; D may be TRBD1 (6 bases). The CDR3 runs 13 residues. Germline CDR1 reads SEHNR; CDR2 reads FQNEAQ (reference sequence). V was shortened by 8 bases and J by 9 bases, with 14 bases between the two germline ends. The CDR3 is CASEGEQSSPLHF. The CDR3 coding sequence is TGTGCCAGCGAGGGGGAGCAATCTTCACCCCTCCACTTT.

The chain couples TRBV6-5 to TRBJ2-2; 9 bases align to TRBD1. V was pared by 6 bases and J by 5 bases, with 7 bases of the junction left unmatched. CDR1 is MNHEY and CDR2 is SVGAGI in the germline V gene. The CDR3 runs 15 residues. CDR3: CASSKGQGVTGELFF. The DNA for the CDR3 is TGTGCCAGCAGCAAGGGACAGGGTGTAACCGGGGAGCTGTTTTTT.

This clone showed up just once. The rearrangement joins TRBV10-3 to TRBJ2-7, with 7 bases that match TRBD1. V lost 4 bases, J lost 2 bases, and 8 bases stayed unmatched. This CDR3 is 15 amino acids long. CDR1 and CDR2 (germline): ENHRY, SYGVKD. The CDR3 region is CAISGTNRGTYEQYF. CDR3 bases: TGTGCCATCAGTGGAACCAACAGGGGAACCTACGAGCAGTACTTC.

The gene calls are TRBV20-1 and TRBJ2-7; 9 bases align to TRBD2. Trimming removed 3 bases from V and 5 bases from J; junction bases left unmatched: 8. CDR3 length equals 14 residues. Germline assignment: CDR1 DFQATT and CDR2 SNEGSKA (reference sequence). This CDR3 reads CSASSIAGVNEQYF. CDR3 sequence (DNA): TGCAGTGCTAGTTCGATAGCGGGAGTTAACGAGCAGTACTTC.

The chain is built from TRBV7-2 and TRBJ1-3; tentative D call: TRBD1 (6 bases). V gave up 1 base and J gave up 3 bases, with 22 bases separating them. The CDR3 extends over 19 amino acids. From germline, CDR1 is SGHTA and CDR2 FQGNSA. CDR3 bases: TGTGCCAGCAGCTTAGACCCCCGCCAAGGGGGAAACCTTGGAAACACCATATATTTT. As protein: CASSLDPRQGGNLGNTIYF.

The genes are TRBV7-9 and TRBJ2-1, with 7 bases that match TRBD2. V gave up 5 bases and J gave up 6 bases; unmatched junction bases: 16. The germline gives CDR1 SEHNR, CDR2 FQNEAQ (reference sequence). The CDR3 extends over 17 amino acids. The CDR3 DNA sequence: TGTGCCAGCAGCCCCGCCACAGGACTAGGGAAACTCAATGAGCAGTTCTTC. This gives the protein CASSPATGLGKLNEQFF.

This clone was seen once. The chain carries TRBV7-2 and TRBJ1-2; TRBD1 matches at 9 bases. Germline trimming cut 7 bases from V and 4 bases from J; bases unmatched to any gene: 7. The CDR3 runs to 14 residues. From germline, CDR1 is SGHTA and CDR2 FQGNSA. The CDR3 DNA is TGTGCCAGCACCCGGACAGGGGACATCTATGGCTACACCTTC. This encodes CASTRTGDIYGYTF.

CDR3 sequence: CASSQVGSGGQYF. CDR3 DNA: TGTGCCAGCAGCCAAGTTGGTAGCGGGGGTCAGTACTTC. V gene TRBV14 combines with J gene TRBJ2-5; 9 bases align to TRBD2. Germline V gene sequence: CDR1 SGHDN, CDR2 FVKESK. The CDR3 covers 13 residues. V lost 1 base to trimming and J lost 11 bases; unmatched junction nucleotides: 5. Using reference TRBV14 and TRBJ2-5 for the parts outside the CDR3, the full variable domain is EAGVTQFPSHSVIEKGQTVTLRCDPISGHDNLYWYRRVMGKEIKFLLHFVKESKQDESGMPNNRFLAERTGGTYSTLKVQPAELEDSGVYFCASSQVGSGGQYFGPGTRLLVL.